Included here is one TCR beta chain sequence, with context. The antigen is undetermined. The data derive from a study of T cell responses to AZD1222 COVID-19 vaccine. Study summary: Samples with a second dose at about 4 or about 12 weeks were pooled together.

TCRdb keeps only in-frame clones here, not all; method: immunoSEQ multiplex PCR. This sample has some 100,000 clones, with roughly nine tenths found just once. Notes on the study in general: Spike regions recognized by vaccine-associated CD4 TCRs spanned the protein, led by 160-218 and 743-854. Repertoire sampling was restricted to post-peak T cell response timepoints. Unmutated variant regions are reportedly the target of nearly half of TCRs that are spike-specific.

The source is an adult in good health. Sequencing was performed on peripheral blood, taken on day 0 of AZD1222 vaccination.

CDR3 coding DNA: TGTGCCTGGAGTGGGACCACTGGAAACACCATATATTTT. Encoded protein: CAWSGTTGNTIYF. The gene calls are TRBV30 and TRBJ1-3; no clear D. V was clipped by 1 base and J by 2 bases, with 6 bases between them. The CDR3 is 13 amino acids. Germline CDR1 GTSNPN, CDR2 SVGIG (reference sequence).